Below are 10 T cell receptor beta chains sequenced from a single sample in a study of blood T cell repertoires in COVID-19. The assay was immunoSEQ multiplex PCR, and TCRdb's table has in-frame clones only and misses some. The sample lists approximately 82,000 clones; 82% were seen once. Sample: peripheral blood. The receptors shown here come from a man over 45 with active or convalescent COVID-19.

The V and J genes are TRBV19 and TRBJ2-2, with 11 positions matching TRBD2. Germline CDR1 is LNHDA and CDR2 is SQIVND (reference sequence). The CDR3 covers 14 residues. V lost 6 bases, J lost 9 bases, and 6 bases stayed unmatched. The CDR3 sequence is CASRDSGGERELFF. CDR3 sequence (DNA): TGTGCCAGTAGGGATAGCGGGGGGGAAAGGGAGCTGTTTTTT. Based on the CDR3 plus reference TRBV19 and TRBJ2-2, the full variable domain is DGGITQSPKYLFRKEGQNVTLSCEQNLNHDAMYWYRQDPGQGLRLIYYSQIVNDFQKGDIAEGYSVSREKKESFPLTVTSAQKNPTAFYLCASRDSGGERELFFGEGSRLTVL.

V is TRBV7-2 and J is TRBJ2-3; maybe TRBD1 (6 bases). Germline V gene data show CDR1 as SGHTA and CDR2 as FQGNSA. The CDR3 consists of 15 residues. The V end lost 2 bases, the J end lost 7 bases, and 16 bases lay between the germline ends. The CDR3 region is CASSLLPGDINTQYF. The CDR3 nucleotides are TGTGCCAGCAGCTTATTGCCAGGGGATATAAATACGCAGTATTTT.

CDR3 DNA sequence: TGTGCCAGCAGCCCTCTGACAGGGGCGGCCGGGGAGCTGTTTTTT. It yields the protein CASSPLTGAAGELFF. The gene calls are TRBV5-8 and TRBJ2-2; 8 bases map to TRBD1. The V segment lost 4 bases and the J segment 6 bases; nucleotides outside the gene matches: 8. Looked up from germline, CDR1 is SGHTS and CDR2 is YDEGEE. This CDR3 is built from 15 residues.

The chain couples TRBV6-2 or TRBV6-3 to TRBJ2-5; 9 bases agree with TRBD1. Unmatched junction bases numbered 14, after V lost 5 bases and J lost 4 bases. The CDR3 is 17 amino acids. CDR1 and CDR2 from the germline V gene are MNHEY and SVGEGT. CDR3 DNA sequence: TGTGCCAGCAGTCCCTTCAAGCTTAACAGGGGGCCAGAGACCCAGTACTTC. Protein: CASSPFKLNRGPETQYF.

The gene calls are TRBV7-9 and TRBJ1-2; 8 bases agree with TRBD1. Germline V gene lookup returns CDR1 SEHNR and CDR2 FQNEAQ (reference sequence). V dropped 7 bases and J dropped 4; count of bases not matched to a gene: 14. The CDR3 runs to 16 residues. This CDR3 reads CASTLGAGGAGYGYTF. The CDR3 bases are TGTGCCAGCACCCTGGGGGCAGGGGGCGCGGGCTATGGCTACACCTTC.

The rearrangement uses TRBV20-1 and TRBJ2-5, with D perhaps TRBD1 (6 bases). The CDR3 length is 11 residues. Germline loops: CDR1 DFQATT, CDR2 SNEGSKA (reference sequence). Trimming pared 6 bases from V and 8 bases from J, leaving 13 bases between. The CDR3 reads CSANRARTQYF. In DNA, the CDR3 is TGCAGTGCAAACAGGGCAAGAACCCAGTACTTC.

This chain links TRBV10-3 with TRBJ1-2; 7 nucleotides align to TRBD1. Germline V gene sequence: CDR1 ENHRY, CDR2 SYGVKD. Unmatched junction bases numbered 5, after V lost 10 bases and J lost 0 bases. This CDR3 comprises 13 residues. CDR3 protein: CASTGDPNYGYTF. The CDR3 DNA reads as TGTGCCAGTACAGGGGACCCTAACTATGGCTACACCTTC.

The genes are TRBV6-5 and TRBJ1-2; no firm D call. CDR1 is MNHEY, CDR2 SVGAGI, per germline. V was cut by 4 bases and J by 3 bases, with 15 bases left in between. The CDR3 runs 15 residues. The CDR3 DNA reads TGTGCCAGCAGTTTCAGTCAAGGAGGCCACTATGGCTACACCTTC. This translates into CASSFSQGGHYGYTF.

This clone was seen repeatedly, ten times or more. V is TRBV5-5 and J is TRBJ1-1, with a tentative D call TRBD1 (6 bases). This CDR3 has 13 residues. Germline loops: CDR1 SGHKS, CDR2 YYEKEE (reference sequence). Trimming shortened V by 2 bases and J by 5 bases, and 10 bases separated the two germline ends. Here the CDR3 DNA reads TGTGCCAGCAGCTTATCACAGGGAACTGAAGCTTTCTTT. Its protein product is CASSLSQGTEAFF.

This chain links TRBV7-6 with TRBJ2-3, with 9 bases that match TRBD1. The CDR3 contains 15 residues. Germline CDR1 and CDR2: SGHVS and FNYEAQ. Trimming took 2 bases from V and 1 from J; bases not matched to a gene: 1. The DNA of the CDR3 is TGTGCCAGCAGCTTAAGGACAGGGGGCACAGATACGCAGTATTTT. Amino acids: CASSLRTGGTDTQYF.